This T cell receptor (beta chain) derives from a study of cytomegalovirus exposure and HLA in healthy donors. Study-level results: Confirmation in vitro established that a few CMV-associated chains were specific for CMV antigens. Researchers reportedly found TCR beta sequences accurately predicted most subjects' HLA-A and HLA-B alleles.

Concerning this clone itself: What it binds is not known.

Primers: 60 Vbeta forward and 13 Jbeta reverse. Profiled with immunoSEQ multiplex PCR; TCRdb holds only in-frame clones, not every one. Of around 280,000 clones detected, roughly 89% appear once; the ten largest clones hold approximately 2%. The CDR3 runs 14 residues. V was pared by 1 base and J by 7 bases, with 13 bases between. The germline V gene has CDR1 MGHRA and CDR2 YSYEKL. Sequencing used PBMCs. The source is a woman aged 18-35 years in good health and CMV-seronegative. The chain joins TRBV4-1 to TRBJ1-2; D gene ambiguous. CDR3 sequence (DNA): TGCGCCAGCAGCCAAGTACCCGCTTCAGGTGGCTACACCTTC. It yields the protein CASSQVPASGGYTF.